This TCR beta chain was identified in a study of blood T cell repertoires in COVID-19. About the research overall: Material from acute and convalescent COVID-19 was sourced from the United States, Italy and Spain. In each case, the material was cDNA or gDNA derived from T cells, B-cell-depleted T cells, or PBMCs.

Original processing methods: Amplification with reference gene primers provided the estimates of nucleated cell counts. Method: immunoSEQ multiplex PCR; TCRdb's copy keeps in-frame clones and lacks some. Clonal size and the V and J genes are those of that table, whereas D and trimming came from the DNA. The data contain about 160,000 clones, roughly four fifths of them singletons. Germline CDR1 and CDR2: LGHNA and YNFKEQ. V shed 0 bases and J shed 2 bases, with 20 bases lying between them. The CDR3 is 18 amino acids. This clonotype originated in a woman of 80 years or more with acute or convalescent COVID-19. Sequencing used peripheral blood. The chain combines TRBV4-2 with TRBJ2-7; D is possibly TRBD2 (5 bases). The CDR3 DNA reads TGTGCCAGCAGCCAAGAGGTAGGTGGAGGAACGAACCCCTACGAGCAGTACTTC. Translating gives CASSQEVGGGTNPYEQYF.